Listed here is a single T cell receptor beta chain. Clones were sequenced by immunoSEQ multiplex PCR, and TCRdb holds only the in-frame ones, with some missing. The data hold about 150,000 clones, with about 93% observed a single time. This entry comes from a study of control samples from healthy donors and cancer patients. Germline V gives CDR1 WNHNN, CDR2 SYGVQD (reference sequence). The CDR3 runs 18 residues. V was pared by 0 bases and J by 7 bases, with 22 bases between. This chain connects TRBV10-1 to TRBJ1-5, with a tentative D call TRBD1 (5 bases). The receptor was isolated from a man in his fifties or sixties in good health. The sample was blood. The CDR3 nucleotides are TGCGCCAGCAGTGAGTCGAAAAGGCCCCGACAGTTACAGCAGCCCCAGCATTTT. It yields the protein CASSESKRPRQLQQPQHF.